The clone carrying this TCR beta chain was counted between two and nine times. Its cognate antigen is unknown. The sample carries other DNA sequences with the same CDR3. The sample belongs to a study of T cell responses to AZD1222 COVID-19 vaccine. Clones were read by immunoSEQ multiplex PCR, and TCRdb kept only the in-frame ones, dropping some. Among roughly 130,000 clones, roughly 85% were seen once, and the ten largest hold roughly 1.6%. The CDR3 sequence is 15 residues long. The germline V gene encodes CDR1 MNHEY and CDR2 SVGAGI. V lost 5 bases and J 2 bases, leaving 13 bases between the germline ends. Overall study findings and caveats: Without day 14 samples, only post-peak T cell repertoires were studied.

The sample in question was peripheral blood, obtained on day 0 of AZD1222 vaccination. The chain uses TRBV6-5 and TRBJ1-5; possible D gene TRBD1, 5 bases. The receptor's source is an adult in good health. The CDR3: CASSRQGGGNQPQHF. CDR3 nucleotides: TGTGCCAGCAGTCGCCAGGGAGGCGGCAATCAGCCCCAGCATTTT.